One sample yielded the 2 T cell receptor beta chains listed below, sequenced in a study of response to subunit inactivated influenza vaccine. TCRdb re-derived calls from the RT-PCR reads in MiXCR, one entry per CDR3 protein. The table lists around 530,000 distinct CDR3 sequences, approximately 15% of them singletons. The input for sequencing was CD4+ T cells sorted from PBMCs, taken less than 30 months after vaccination. These receptors originate from a man between 45 and 75 years old who received an inactivated influenza vaccine.

There are many counts of this clonotype. This chain joins TRBV7-2 and TRBJ2-1; no clear D gene. V was trimmed by 5 bases and J by 8 bases, leaving 16 bases between them. The CDR3 spans 14 residues. From germline, CDR1 is SGHTA and CDR2 FQGNSA. In DNA, the CDR3 is TGTGCCAGCAGCCTACGGGCGCACAGCGATGAGCAGTTCTTC. This encodes CASSLRAHSDEQFF. Based on the CDR3 plus reference TRBV7-2 and TRBJ2-1, the full variable domain is GAGVSQSPSNKVTEKGKDVELRCDPISGHTALYWYRQSLGQGLEFLIYFQGNSAPDKSGLPSDRFSAERTGGSVSTLTIQRTQQEDSAVYLCASSLRAHSDEQFFGPGTRLTVL.

The chain joins TRBV24-1 to TRBJ2-1, with D possibly being TRBD2 (5 bases). Trimming cost V 0 bases and J 8 bases, with 10 bases left between them. Looked up from germline, CDR1 is KGHDR and CDR2 is SFDVKD. This CDR3 has 14 residues. The CDR3 nucleotides read TGTGCCACCAGTGATTTGTCGCGGGCCGATGAGCAGTTCTTC. Translating it yields CATSDLSRADEQFF.